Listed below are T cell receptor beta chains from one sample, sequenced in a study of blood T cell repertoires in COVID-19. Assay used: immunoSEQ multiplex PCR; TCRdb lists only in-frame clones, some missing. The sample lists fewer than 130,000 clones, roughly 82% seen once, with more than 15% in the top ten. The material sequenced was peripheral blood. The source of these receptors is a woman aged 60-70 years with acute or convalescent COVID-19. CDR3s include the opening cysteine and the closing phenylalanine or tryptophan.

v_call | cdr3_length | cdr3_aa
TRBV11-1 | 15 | CASSLGSDRADTQYF
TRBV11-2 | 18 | CASSLGRLAGAPTDTQYF
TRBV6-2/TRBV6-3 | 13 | CASSASRSTEAFF
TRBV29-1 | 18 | CSVEGSFWGRTAPETQYF
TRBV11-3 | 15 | CASRPYSSNTGELFF
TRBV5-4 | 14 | CASSLAGGQETQYF
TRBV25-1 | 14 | CASRSDQAYNEQFF
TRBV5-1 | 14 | CASSPGQGGEKLFF
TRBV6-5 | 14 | CASTLGREADTQYF
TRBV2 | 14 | CASRGRQGGEKLFF
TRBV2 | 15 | CASRTGGYSNQPQHF
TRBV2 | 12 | CASSEGGETQYF
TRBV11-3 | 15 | CASSSTGTEGGELFF
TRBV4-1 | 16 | CASSQAPGTGLQPQHF
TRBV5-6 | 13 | CASSSTTSSIQFF
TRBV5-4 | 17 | CASSFYLTARLEDTQYF
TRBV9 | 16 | CASSVGTGVFGNTIYF
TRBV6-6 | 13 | CASSYSQGAGYTF
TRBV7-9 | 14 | CASSLPPPRNTIYF
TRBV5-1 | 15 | CASSKATRVNYGYTF
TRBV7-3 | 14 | CASSPLGGGFGYTF
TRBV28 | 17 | CASSLWTSGASTDTQYF